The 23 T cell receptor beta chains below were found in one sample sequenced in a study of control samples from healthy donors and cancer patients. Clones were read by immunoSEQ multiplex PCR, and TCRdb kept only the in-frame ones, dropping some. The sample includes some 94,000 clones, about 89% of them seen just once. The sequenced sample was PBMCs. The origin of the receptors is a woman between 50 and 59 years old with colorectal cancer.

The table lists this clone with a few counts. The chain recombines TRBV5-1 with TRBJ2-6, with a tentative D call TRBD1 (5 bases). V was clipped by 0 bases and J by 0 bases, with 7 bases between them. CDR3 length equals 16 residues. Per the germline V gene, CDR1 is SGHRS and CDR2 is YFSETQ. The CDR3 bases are TGCGCCAGCAGCTTGGTAGGGGCCTCTGGGGCCAACGTCCTGACTTTC. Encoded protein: CASSLVGASGANVLTF.

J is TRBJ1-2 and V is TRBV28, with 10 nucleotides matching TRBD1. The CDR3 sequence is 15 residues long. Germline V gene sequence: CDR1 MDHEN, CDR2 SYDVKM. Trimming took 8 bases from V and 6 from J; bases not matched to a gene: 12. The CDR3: CASLKGQGLSDGYTF. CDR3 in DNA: TGTGCCAGCCTTAAGGGACAGGGGTTAAGCGATGGCTACACCTTC.

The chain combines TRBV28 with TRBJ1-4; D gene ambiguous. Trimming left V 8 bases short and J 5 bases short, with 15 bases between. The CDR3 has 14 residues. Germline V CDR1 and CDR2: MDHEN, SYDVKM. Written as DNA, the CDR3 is TGTGCCAGCCTCCCTGAGGACGGGAATGAAAAACTGTTTTTT. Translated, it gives CASLPEDGNEKLFF.

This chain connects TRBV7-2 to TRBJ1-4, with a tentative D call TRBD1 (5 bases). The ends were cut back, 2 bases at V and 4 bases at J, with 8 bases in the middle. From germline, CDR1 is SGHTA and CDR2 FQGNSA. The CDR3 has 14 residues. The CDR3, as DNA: TGTGCCAGCAGCTTACGCGGGGGTAATGAAAAACTGTTTTTT. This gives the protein CASSLRGGNEKLFF.

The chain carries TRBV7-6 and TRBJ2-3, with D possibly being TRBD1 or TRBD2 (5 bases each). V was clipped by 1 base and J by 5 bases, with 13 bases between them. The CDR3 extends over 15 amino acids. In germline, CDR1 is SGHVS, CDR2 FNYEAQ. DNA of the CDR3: TGTGCCAGCAGCTTAGGAAGAGGGGCAGTAGATACGCAGTATTTT. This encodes CASSLGRGAVDTQYF.

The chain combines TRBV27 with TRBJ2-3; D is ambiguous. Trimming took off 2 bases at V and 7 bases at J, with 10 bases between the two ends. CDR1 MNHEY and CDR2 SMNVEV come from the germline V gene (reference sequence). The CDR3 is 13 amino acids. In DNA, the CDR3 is TGTGCCAGCAGTTTACAACAGTCAAATACGCAGTATTTT. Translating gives CASSLQQSNTQYF.

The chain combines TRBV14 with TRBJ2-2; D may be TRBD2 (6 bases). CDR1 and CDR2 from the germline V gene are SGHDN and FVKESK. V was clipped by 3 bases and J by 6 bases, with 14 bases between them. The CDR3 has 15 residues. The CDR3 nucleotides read TGTGCCAGCAGCCACCGACGGGGGTGGGCCGGGGAGCTGTTTTTT. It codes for CASSHRRGWAGELFF.

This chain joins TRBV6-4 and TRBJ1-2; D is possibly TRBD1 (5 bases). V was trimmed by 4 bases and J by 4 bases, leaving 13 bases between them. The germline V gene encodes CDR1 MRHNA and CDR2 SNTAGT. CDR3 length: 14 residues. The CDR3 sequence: CASSADPGSYGYTF. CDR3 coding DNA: TGTGCCAGCAGTGCAGACCCAGGGTCCTATGGCTACACCTTC.

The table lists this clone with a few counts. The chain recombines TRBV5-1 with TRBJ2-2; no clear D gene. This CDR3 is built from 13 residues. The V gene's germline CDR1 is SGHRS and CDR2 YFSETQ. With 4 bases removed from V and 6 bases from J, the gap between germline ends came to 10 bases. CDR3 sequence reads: CASSPLGSGELFF. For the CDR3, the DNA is TGCGCCAGCAGCCCCTTAGGTTCCGGGGAGCTGTTTTTT.

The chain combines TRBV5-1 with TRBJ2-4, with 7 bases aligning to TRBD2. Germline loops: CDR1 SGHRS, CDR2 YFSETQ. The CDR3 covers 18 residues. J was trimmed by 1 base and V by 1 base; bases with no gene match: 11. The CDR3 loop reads CASSLSPSVGGAKNIQYF. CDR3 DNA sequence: TGCGCCAGCAGCTTGAGTCCTAGCGTCGGGGGGGCCAAAAACATTCAGTACTTC.

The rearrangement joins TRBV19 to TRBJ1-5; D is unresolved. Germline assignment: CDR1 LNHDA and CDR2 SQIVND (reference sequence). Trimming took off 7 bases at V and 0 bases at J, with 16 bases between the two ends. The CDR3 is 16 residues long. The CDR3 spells CASTPLWGNSNQPQHF. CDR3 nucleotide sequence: TGTGCCAGTACCCCCCTCTGGGGTAATAGCAATCAGCCCCAGCATTTT. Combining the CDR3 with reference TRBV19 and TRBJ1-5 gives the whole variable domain DGGITQSPKYLFRKEGQNVTLSCEQNLNHDAMYWYRQDPGQGLRLIYYSQIVNDFQKGDIAEGYSVSREKKESFPLTVTSAQKNPTAFYLCASTPLWGNSNQPQHFGDGTRLSIL.

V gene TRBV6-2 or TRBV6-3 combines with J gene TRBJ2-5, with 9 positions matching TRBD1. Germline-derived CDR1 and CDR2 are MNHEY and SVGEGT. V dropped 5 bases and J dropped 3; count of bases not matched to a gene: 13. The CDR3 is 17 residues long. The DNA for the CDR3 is TGTGCCAGCAGTCACGGGACAGGGCCCCGAGGTAAAGAGACCCAGTACTTC. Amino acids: CASSHGTGPRGKETQYF.

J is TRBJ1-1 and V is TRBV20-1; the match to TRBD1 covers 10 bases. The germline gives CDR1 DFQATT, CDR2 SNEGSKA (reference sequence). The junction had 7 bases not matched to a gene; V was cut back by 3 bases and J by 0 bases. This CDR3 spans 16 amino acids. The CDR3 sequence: CSASGQGGLMNTEAFF. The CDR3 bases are TGCAGTGCTAGTGGACAGGGGGGACTCATGAACACTGAAGCTTTCTTT.

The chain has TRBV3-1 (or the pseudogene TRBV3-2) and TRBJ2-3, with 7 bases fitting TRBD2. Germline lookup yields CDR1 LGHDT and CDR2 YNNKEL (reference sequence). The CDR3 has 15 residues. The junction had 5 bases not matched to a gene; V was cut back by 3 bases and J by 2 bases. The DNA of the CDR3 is TGTGCCAGCAGCCAGCCGGGACTACTCACAGATACGCAGTATTTT. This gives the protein CASSQPGLLTDTQYF.

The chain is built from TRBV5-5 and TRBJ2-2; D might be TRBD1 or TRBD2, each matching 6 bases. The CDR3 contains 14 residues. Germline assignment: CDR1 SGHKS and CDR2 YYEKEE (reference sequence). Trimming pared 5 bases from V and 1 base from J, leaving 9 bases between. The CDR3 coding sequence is TGTGCCAGCAGGGGGGGCCTGAACACCGGGGAGCTGTTTTTT. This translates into CASRGGLNTGELFF.

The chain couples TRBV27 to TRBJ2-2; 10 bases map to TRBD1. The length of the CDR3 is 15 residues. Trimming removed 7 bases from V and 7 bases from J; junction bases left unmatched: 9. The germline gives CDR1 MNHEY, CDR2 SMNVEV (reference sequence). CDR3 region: CASKPGQGFDGELFF. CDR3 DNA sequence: TGTGCCAGCAAACCGGGACAGGGGTTTGACGGGGAGCTGTTTTTT.

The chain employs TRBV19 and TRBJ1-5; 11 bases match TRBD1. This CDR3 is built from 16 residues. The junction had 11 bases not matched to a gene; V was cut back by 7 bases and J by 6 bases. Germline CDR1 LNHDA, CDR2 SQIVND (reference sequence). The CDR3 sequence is CASTIRGQGEGQPQHF. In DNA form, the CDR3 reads TGTGCCAGTACCATAAGGGGACAGGGGGAAGGTCAGCCCCAGCATTTT.

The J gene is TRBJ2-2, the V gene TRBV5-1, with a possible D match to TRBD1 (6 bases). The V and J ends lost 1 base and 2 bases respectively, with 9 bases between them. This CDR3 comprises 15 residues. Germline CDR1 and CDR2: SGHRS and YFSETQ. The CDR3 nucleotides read TGCGCCAGCAGCTTGAGGACAGACAACACCGGGGAGCTGTTTTTT. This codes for CASSLRTDNTGELFF.

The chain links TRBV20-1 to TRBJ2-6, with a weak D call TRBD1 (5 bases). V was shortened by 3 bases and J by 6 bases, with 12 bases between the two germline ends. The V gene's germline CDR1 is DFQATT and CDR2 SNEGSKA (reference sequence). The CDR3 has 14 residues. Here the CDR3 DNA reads TGCAGTGCTAGTAGGCAGGGTGAGGCCAACGTCCTGACTTTC. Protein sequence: CSASRQGEANVLTF.

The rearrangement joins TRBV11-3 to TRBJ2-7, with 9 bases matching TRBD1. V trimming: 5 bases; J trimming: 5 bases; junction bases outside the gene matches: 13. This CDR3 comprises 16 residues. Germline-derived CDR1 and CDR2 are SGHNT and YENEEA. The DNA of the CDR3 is TGTGCCAGCAGCGAAAGGACAGGGGCCGTCTTCCACGAGCAGTACGTC. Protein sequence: CASSERTGAVFHEQYV.

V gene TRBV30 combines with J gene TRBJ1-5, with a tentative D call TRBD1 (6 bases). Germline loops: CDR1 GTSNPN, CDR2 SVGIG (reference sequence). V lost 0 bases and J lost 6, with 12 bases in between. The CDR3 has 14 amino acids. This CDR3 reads CAWSVHSDSQPQHF. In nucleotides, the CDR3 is TGTGCCTGGAGTGTACACTCGGACAGTCAGCCCCAGCATTTT.

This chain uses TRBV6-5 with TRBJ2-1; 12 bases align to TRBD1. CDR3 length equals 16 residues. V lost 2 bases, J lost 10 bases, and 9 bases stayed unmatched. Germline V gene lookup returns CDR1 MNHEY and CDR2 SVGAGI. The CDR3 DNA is TGTGCCAGCAGTTACGCCGGGACAGGGGGCTTGAAAGAGCAGTTCTTC. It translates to CASSYAGTGGLKEQFF.

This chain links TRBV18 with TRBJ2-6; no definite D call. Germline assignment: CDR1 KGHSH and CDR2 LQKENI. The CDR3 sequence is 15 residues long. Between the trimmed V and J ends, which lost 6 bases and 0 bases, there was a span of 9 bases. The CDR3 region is CASSSSYSGANVLTF. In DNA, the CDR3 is TGTGCCAGCTCTTCGTCTTACTCTGGGGCCAACGTCCTGACTTTC.